The rows below give T cell receptor beta chains drawn from one sample of a study of vaccination and CD4 T cells after COVID-19. For these TCRs, the target antigens are not known. TCRdb ran MiXCR on the PCR reads and lists one entry per CDR3 protein. The sample gives about 9,000 distinct CDR3 sequences, around 50% of which show up once; around 21% is in the top ten. What was sequenced was CD4+ T cells from blood, cultured in vitro. These receptors were collected from a human donor who had recovered from COVID-19. Both conserved end residues are part of each CDR3. The D gene is left open where the match is weak. Clone size, where shown, is once, few, many, or a class for clones that have expanded.

V	size	D	J	DNA	CDR3
TRBV4-3	.	TRBD2	TRBJ2-7	TGCGCCAGCAGCCAGACTAGCGGGACGTTGTACGAGCAGTACTTC	CASSQTSGTLYEQYF
TRBV19	.	.	TRBJ1-2	TGTGCCAGTAGTTCACAGGGAAAAGGCGGCTACACCTTC	CASSSQGKGGYTF
TRBV5-1	medium-sized	.	TRBJ1-1	TGCGCCAGCAGCTTGGGGGGTGTGTACACTGAAGCTTTCTTT	CASSLGGVYTEAFF
TRBV2	.	.	TRBJ2-5	TGTGCCAGCAGCTGGACCGAGGGCCAAGAGACCCAGTACTTC	CASSWTEGQETQYF
TRBV14	.	.	TRBJ1-6	TGTGCCGGCAGCCAAGATATCAGAAGGGGCTATAATTCACCCCTCCACTTT	CAGSQDIRRGYNSPLHF
TRBV5-1	.	TRBD2	TRBJ2-3	TGCGCCAGTCAGTGGACTAGCGGCACAGATACGCAGTATTTT	CASQWTSGTDTQYF
TRBV11-3	few	.	TRBJ1-1	TGTGCCAGCAGCCCCGGATCTAACACTGAAGCTTTCTTT	CASSPGSNTEAFF
TRBV15	few	TRBD1	TRBJ2-7	TGTGCCACCAGCAGAGATCAGGGGGCGTGGGAGCAGTACTTC	CATSRDQGAWEQYF
TRBV7-8	once	.	TRBJ1-5	TGTGCCAGCAGCTTGGGACCCGGAGGGCATCAGCCCCAGCATTTT	CASSLGPGGHQPQHF
TRBV27	.	.	TRBJ2-7	TGTGCCAGCAGAACTACTCCGGGCCTGGGCTACGAGCAGTACTTC	CASRTTPGLGYEQYF
TRBV6-1	.	.	TRBJ2-1	TGTGCCAGCAGTCCGGCAGGCCAAGGCCTATACAATGAGCAGTTCTTC	CASSPAGQGLYNEQFF
TRBV7-2	.	.	TRBJ2-2	TGTGCCAGCAGCCACGGTTGGGATTTAACCGGGGAGCTGTTTTTT	CASSHGWDLTGELFF
TRBV7-9	few	.	TRBJ1-1	TGTGCCAGCAGCTCACAGGGGAACACTGAAGCTTTCTTT	CASSSQGNTEAFF